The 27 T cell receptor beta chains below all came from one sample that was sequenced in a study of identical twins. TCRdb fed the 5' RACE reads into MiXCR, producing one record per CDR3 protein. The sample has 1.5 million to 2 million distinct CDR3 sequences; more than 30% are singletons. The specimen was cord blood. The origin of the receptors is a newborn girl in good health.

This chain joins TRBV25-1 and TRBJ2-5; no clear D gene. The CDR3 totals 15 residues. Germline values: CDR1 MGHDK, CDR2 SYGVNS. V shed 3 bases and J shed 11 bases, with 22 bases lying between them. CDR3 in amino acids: CASSDPGRQTNEQYF. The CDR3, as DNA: TGTGCCAGCAGTGACCCCGGGCGGCAAACCAATGAGCAGTACTTC.

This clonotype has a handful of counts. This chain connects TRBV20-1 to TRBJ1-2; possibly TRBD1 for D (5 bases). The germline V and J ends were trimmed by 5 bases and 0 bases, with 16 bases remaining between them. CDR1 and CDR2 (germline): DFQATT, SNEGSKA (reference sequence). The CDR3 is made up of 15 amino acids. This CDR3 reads CSAAGSREPNYGYTF. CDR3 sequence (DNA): TGCAGTGCTGCAGGGAGCCGCGAGCCTAACTATGGCTACACCTTC.

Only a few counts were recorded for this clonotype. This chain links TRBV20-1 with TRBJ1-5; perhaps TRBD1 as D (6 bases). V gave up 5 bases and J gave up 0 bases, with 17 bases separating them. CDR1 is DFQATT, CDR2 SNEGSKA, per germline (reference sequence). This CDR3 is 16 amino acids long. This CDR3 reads CSAYGRGGYSNQPQHF. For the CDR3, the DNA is TGCAGTGCTTATGGAAGGGGGGGTTATAGCAATCAGCCCCAGCATTTT.

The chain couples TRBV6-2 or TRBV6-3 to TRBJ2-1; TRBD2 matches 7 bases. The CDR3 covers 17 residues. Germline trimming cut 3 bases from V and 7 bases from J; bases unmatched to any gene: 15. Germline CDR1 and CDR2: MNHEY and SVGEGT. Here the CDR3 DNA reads TGTGCCAGCAGTTATGCCCGCGGACTAGTGAGTGTGAATGAGCAGTTCTTC. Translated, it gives CASSYARGLVSVNEQFF.

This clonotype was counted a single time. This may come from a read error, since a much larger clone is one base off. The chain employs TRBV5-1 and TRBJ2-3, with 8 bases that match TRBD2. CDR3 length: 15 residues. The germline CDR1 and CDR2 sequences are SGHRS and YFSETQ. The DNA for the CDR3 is TGCGCCAGCAGCTCCAGCGGGAGAAACACAGGTACGCAGTATTTT. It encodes CASSSSGRNTGTQYF.

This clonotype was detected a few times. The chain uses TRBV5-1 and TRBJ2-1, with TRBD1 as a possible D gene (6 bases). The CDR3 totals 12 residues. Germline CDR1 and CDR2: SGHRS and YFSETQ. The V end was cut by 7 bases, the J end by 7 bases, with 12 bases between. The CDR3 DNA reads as TGCGCCAGCCGGGACAAAAAAAATGAGCAGTTCTTC. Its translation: CASRDKKNEQFF.

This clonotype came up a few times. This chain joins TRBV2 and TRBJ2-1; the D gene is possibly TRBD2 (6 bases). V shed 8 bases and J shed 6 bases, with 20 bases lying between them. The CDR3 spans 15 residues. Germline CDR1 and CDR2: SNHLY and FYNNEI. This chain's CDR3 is CASCPREIGINEQFF. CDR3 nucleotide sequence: TGTGCCAGCTGCCCCCGGGAGATCGGCATCAATGAGCAGTTCTTC.

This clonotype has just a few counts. DNA of the CDR3: TGTGCCAGCAGTACCCCAGGGAGCGGCTATGGCTACACCTTC. It is translated as CASSTPGSGYGYTF. J is TRBJ1-2 and V is TRBV27; possibly TRBD1 for D (5 bases). CDR3 length: 14 residues. Trimming removed 5 bases at V and 4 bases at J, with 14 bases between. In germline, CDR1 is MNHEY, CDR2 SMNVEV (reference sequence).

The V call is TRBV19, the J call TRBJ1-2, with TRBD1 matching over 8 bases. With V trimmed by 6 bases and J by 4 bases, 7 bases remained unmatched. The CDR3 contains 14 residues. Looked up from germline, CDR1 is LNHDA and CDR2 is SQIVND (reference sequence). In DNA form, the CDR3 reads TGTGCCAGTAGGCCAGGGGGCGAGGGCTATGGCTACACCTTC. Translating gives CASRPGGEGYGYTF. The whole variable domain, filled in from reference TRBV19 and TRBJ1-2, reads DGGITQSPKYLFRKEGQNVTLSCEQNLNHDAMYWYRQDPGQGLRLIYYSQIVNDFQKGDIAEGYSVSREKKESFPLTVTSAQKNPTAFYLCASRPGGEGYGYTFGSGTRLTVV.

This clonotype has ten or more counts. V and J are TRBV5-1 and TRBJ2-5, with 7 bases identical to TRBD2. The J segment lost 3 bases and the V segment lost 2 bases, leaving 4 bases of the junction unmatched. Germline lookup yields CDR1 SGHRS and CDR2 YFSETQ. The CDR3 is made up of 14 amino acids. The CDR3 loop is CASSFATSKETQYF. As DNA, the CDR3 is TGCGCCAGCAGCTTTGCGACTAGCAAAGAGACCCAGTACTTC.

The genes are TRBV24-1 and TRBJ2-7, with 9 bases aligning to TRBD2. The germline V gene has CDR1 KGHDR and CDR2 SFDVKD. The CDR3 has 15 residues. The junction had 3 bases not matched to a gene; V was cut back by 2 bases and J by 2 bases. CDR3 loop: CATSDSSGDTYEQYF. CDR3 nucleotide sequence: TGTGCCACCAGTGATTCTAGCGGGGATACCTACGAGCAGTACTTC.

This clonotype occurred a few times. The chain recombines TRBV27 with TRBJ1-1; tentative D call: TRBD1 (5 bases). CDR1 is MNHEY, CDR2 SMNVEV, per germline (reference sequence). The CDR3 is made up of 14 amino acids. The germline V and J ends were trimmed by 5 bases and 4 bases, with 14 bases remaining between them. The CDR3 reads CASSPPTVGTEAFF. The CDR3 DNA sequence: TGTGCCAGCAGTCCCCCGACAGTAGGCACTGAAGCTTTCTTT.

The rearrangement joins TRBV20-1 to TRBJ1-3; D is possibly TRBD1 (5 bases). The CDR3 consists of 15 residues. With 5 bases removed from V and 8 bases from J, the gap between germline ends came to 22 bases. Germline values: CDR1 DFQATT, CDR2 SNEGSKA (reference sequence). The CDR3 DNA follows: TGCAGTGCTTCTCCCCCCGGGACGTGCGGAGACACCATATATTTT. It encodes CSASPPGTCGDTIYF.

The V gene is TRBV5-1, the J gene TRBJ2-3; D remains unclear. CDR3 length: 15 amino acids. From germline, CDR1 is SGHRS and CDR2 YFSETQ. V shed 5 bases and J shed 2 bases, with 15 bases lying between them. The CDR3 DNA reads TGCGCCAGCAGTGGGCCGATCGACTTCACAGATACGCAGTATTTT. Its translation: CASSGPIDFTDTQYF.

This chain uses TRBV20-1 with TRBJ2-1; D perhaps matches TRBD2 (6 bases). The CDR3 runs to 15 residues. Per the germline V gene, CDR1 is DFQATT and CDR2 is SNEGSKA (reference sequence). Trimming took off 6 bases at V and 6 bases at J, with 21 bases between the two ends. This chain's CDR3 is CSASGVSSALNEQFF. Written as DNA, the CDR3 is TGCAGTGCCTCAGGTGTGTCTAGCGCCCTCAATGAGCAGTTCTTC.

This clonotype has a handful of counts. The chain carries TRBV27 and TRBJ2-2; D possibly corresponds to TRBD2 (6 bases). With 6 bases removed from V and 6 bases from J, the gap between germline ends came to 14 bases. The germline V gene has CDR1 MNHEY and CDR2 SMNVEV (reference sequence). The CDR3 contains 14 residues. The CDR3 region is CASSGLAPPGELFF. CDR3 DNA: TGTGCCAGCAGCGGTCTAGCGCCTCCCGGGGAGCTGTTTTTT.

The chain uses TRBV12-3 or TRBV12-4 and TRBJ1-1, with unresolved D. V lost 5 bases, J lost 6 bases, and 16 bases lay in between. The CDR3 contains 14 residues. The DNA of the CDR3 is TGTGCCAGCAGTGCGCCTCAGAGGGCCGCTGAAGCTTTCTTT. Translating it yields CASSAPQRAAEAFF.

CDR3 coding DNA: TGTGGAATCGGGCAGGTCTACGAGCAGTACTTC. Translated: CGIGQVYEQYF. V gene TRBV28 combines with J gene TRBJ2-5; no definite D call. The end of the DNA fits TRBJ2-7 better, so the J call may be wrong. This CDR3 spans 11 amino acids. Germline V lookup: CDR1 MDHEN, CDR2 SYDVKM.

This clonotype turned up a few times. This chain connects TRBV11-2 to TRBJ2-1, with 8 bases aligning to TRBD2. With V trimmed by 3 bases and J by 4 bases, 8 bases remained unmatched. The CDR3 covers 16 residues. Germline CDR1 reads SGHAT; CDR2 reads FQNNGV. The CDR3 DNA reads TGTGCCAGCAGCTTCCCGCGGGGGGCCCCTTACAATGAGCAGTTCTTC. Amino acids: CASSFPRGAPYNEQFF.

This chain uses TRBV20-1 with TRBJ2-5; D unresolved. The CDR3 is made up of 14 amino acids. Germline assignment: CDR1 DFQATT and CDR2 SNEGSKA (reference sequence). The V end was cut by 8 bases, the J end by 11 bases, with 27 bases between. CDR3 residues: CSSFWVTSYNEQYF. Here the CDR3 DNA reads TGCAGTTCGTTTTGGGTGACCTCCTACAATGAGCAGTACTTC.

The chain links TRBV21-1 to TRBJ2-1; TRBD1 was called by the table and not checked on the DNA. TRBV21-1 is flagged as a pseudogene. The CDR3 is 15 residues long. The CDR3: CASSKGGDNYNEQFF. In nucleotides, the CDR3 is TGTGCCAGCAGCAAGGGGGGGGACAACTACAATGAGCAGTTCTTC.

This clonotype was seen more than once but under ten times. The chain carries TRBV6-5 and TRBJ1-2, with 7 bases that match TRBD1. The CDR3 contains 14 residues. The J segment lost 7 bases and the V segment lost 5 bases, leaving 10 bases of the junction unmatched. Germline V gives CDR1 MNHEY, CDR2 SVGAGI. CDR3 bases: TGTGCCAGCAGTACCCCGCAGGGGGGTGGTGGCTACACCTTC. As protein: CASSTPQGGGGYTF.

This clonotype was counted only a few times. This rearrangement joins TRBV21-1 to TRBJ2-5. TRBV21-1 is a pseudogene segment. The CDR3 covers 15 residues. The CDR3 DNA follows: TGTGCCAGCAGCCCAAAACGGGGGGACCAAGAGACCCAGTACTTC. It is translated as CASSPKRGDQETQYF.

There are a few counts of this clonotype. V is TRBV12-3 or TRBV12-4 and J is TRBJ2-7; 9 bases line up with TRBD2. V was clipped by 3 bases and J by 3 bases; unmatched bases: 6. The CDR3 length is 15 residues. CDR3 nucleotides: TGTGCCAGCAGTTTTTTAGCGGGGGTTTTCTACGAGCAGTACTTC. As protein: CASSFLAGVFYEQYF.

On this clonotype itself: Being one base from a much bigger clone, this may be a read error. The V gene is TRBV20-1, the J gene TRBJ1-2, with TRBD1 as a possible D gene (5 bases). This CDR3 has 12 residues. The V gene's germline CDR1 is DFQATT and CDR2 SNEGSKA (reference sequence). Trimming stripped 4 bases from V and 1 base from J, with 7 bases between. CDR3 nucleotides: TGCAGTGCTACAGGGTTTAACTATGGCTACACCTTC. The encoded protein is CSATGFNYGYTF.

CDR3 residues: CASSQDPRVGNTIYF. DNA of the CDR3: TGTGCCAGCAGCCAAGATCCCAGGGTCGGAAACACCATATATTTT. The rearrangement joins TRBV14 to TRBJ1-3; maybe TRBD1 (5 bases). From germline, CDR1 is SGHDN and CDR2 FVKESK. The CDR3 extends over 15 amino acids. V lost 0 bases to trimming and J lost 4 bases, with 10 bases between them.

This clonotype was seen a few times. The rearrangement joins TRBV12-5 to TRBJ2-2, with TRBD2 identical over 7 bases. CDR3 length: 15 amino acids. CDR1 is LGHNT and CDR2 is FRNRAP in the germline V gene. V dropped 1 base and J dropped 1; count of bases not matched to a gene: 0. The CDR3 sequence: CASGLGTRNTGELFF. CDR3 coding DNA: TGTGCTAGTGGTTTGGGGACTAGGAACACCGGGGAGCTGTTTTTT. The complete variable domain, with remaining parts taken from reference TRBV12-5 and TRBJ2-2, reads DARVTQTPRHKVTEMGQEVTMRCQPILGHNTVFWYRQTMMQGLELLAYFRNRAPLDDSGMPKDRFSAEMPDATLATLKIQPSEPRDSAVYFCASGLGTRNTGELFFGEGSRLTVL.